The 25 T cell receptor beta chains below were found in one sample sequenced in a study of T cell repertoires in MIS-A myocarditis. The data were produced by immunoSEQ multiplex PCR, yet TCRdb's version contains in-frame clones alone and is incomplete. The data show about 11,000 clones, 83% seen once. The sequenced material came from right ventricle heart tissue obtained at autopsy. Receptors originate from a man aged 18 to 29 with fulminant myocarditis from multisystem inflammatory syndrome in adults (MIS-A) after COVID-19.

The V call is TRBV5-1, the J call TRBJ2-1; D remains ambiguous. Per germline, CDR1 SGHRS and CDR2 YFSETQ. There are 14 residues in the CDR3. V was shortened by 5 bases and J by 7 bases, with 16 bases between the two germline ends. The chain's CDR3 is CASRPLMGLNEQFF. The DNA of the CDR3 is TGCGCCAGCAGGCCTCTTATGGGTTTAAATGAGCAGTTCTTC. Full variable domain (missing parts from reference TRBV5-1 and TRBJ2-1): KAGVTQTPRYLIKTRGQQVTLSCSPISGHRSVSWYQQTPGQGLQFLFEYFSETQRNKGNFPGRFSGRQFSNSRSEMNVSTLELGDSALYLCASRPLMGLNEQFFGPGTRLTVL.

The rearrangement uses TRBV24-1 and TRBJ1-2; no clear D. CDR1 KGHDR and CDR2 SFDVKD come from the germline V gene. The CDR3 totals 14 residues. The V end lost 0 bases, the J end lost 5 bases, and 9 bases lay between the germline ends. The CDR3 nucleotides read TGTGCCACCAGTGATTTGAGGTCGGATTATGGCTACACCTTC. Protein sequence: CATSDLRSDYGYTF.

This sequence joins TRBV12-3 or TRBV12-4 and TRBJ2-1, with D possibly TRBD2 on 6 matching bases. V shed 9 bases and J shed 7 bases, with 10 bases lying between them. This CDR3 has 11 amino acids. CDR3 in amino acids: CASLRENEQFF. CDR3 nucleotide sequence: TGTGCCAGTCTGCGGGAAAATGAGCAGTTCTTC.

Here the CDR3 reads CASSLGSHSGNTIYF. The CDR3 nucleotides read TGCGCCAGCAGCTTGGGTAGTCACTCTGGAAACACCATATATTTT. The V gene is TRBV5-1, the J gene TRBJ1-3; D uncertain. With 0 bases removed from V and 0 bases from J, the gap between germline ends came to 7 bases. Germline CDR1 is SGHRS and CDR2 is YFSETQ. The CDR3 contains 15 residues.

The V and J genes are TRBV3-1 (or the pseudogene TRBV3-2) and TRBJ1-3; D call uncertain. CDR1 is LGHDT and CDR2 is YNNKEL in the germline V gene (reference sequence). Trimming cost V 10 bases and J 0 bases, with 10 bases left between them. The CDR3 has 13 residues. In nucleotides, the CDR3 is TGTGCCACCGCGCTAAGCTCTGGAAACACCATATATTTT. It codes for CATALSSGNTIYF.

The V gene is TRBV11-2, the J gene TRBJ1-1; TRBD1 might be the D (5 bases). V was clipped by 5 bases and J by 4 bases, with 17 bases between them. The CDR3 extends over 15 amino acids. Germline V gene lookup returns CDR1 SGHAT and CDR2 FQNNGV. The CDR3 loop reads CASSPRAGGITEAFF. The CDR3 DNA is TGTGCCAGCAGCCCCCGGGCGGGGGGGATCACTGAAGCTTTCTTT.

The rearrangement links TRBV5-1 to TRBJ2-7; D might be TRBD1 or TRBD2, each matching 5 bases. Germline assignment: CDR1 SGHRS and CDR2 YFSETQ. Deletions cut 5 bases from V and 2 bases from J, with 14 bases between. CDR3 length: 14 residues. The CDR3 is CASSSGWGTYEQYF. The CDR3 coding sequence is TGCGCCAGCAGTTCAGGTTGGGGGACCTACGAGCAGTACTTC.

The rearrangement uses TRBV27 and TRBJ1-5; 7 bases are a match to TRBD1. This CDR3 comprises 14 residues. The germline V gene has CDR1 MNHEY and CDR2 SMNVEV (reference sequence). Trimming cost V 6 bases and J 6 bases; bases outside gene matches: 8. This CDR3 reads CASSPSTGSQPQHF. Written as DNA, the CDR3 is TGTGCCAGCAGCCCATCGACAGGGTCTCAGCCCCAGCATTTT.

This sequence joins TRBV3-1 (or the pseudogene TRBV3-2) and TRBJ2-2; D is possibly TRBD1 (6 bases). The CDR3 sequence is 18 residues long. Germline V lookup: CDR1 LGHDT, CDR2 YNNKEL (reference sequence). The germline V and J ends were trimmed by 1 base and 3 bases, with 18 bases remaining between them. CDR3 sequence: CASSQVRRTAKHTGELFF. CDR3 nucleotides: TGTGCCAGCAGCCAAGTCCGGAGGACAGCCAAACACACCGGGGAGCTGTTTTTT.

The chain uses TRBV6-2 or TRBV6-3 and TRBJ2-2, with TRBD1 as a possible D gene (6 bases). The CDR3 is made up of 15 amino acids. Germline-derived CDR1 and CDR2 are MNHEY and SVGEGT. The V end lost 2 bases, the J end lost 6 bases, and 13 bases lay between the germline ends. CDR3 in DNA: TGTGCCAGCAGTTACAGACAGGCTGCCCCCGGGGAGCTGTTTTTT. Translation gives CASSYRQAAPGELFF.

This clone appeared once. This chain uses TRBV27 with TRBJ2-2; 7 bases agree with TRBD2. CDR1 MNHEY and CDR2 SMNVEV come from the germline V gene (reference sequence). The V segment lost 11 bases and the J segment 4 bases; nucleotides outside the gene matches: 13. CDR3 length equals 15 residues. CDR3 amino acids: CAGLREGLATGELFF. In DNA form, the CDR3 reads TGTGCCGGACTCAGGGAGGGGCTGGCCACCGGGGAGCTGTTTTTT.

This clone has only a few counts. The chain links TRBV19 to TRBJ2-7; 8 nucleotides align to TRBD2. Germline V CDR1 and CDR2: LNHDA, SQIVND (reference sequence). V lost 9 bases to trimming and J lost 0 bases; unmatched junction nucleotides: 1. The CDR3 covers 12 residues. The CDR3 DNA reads TGTGCCAGCGGGACTAGCTCCTACGAGCAGTACTTC. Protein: CASGTSSYEQYF. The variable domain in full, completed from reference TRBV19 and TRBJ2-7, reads DGGITQSPKYLFRKEGQNVTLSCEQNLNHDAMYWYRQDPGQGLRLIYYSQIVNDFQKGDIAEGYSVSREKKESFPLTVTSAQKNPTAFYLCASGTSSYEQYFGPGTRLTVT.

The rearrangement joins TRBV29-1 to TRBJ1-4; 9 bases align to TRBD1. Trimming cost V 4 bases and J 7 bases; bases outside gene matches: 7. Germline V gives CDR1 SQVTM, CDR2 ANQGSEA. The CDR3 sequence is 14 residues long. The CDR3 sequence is CSVAKQGAGEKLFF. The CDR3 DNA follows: TGCAGCGTTGCCAAACAGGGGGCGGGTGAAAAACTGTTTTTT.

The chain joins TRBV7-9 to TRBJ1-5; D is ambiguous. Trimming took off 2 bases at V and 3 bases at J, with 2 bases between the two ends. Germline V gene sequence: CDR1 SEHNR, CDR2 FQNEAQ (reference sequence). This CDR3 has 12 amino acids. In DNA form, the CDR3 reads TGTGCCAGCAGCTTATACAATCAGCCCCAGCATTTT. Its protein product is CASSLYNQPQHF.

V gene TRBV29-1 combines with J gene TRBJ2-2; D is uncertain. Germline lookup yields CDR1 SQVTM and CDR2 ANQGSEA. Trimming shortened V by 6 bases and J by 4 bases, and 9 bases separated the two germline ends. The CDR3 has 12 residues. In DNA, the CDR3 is TGCAGCGTCGACCTGGGCACCGGGGAGCTGTTTTTT. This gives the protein CSVDLGTGELFF.

DNA for the CDR3: TGTGCCATCAGTGAACTACAGGGAGCCACTGAAGCTTTCTTT. It codes for CAISELQGATEAFF. The rearrangement links TRBV10-3 to TRBJ1-1; D might be TRBD1 (6 bases). Germline V CDR1 and CDR2: ENHRY, SYGVKD. V was trimmed by 3 bases and J by 4 bases, leaving 12 bases between them. The CDR3 length is 14 residues.

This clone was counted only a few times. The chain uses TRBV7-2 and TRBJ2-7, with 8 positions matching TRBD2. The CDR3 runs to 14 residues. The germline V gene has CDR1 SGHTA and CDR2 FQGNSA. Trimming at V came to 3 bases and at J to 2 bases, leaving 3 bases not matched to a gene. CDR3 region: CASSFLAGPYEQYF. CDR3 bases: TGTGCCAGCAGCTTTCTAGCGGGCCCCTACGAGCAGTACTTC.

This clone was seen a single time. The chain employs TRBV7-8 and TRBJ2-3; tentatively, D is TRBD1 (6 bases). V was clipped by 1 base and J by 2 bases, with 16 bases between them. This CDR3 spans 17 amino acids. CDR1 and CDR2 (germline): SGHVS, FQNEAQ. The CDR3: CASSLVPLGQITDTQYF. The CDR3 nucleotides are TGTGCCAGCAGCTTAGTCCCCCTCGGACAGATCACAGATACGCAGTATTTT. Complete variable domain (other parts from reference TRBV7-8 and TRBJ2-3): GAGVSQSPRYKVAKRGQDVALRCDPISGHVSLFWYQQALGQGPEFLTYFQNEAQLDKSGLPSDRFFAERPEGSVSTLKIQRTQQEDSAVYLCASSLVPLGQITDTQYFGPGTRLTVL.

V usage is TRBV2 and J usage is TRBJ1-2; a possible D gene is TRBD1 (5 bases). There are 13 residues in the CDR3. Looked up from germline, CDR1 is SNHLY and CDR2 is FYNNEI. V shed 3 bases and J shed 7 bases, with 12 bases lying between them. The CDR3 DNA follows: TGTGCCAGCAGTGACGGCCAGGGAGGTGGCTACACCTTC. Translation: CASSDGQGGGYTF.

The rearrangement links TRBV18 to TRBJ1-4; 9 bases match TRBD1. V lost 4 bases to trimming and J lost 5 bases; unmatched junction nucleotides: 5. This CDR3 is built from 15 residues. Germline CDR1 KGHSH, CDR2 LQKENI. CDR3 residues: CASSLQGAKNEKLFF. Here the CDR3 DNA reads TGTGCCAGCTCACTACAGGGGGCAAAGAATGAAAAACTGTTTTTT.

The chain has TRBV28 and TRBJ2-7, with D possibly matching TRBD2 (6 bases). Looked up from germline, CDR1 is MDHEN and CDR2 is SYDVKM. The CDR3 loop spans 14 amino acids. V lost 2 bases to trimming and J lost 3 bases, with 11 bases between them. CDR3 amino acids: CASSLLGGSYEQYF. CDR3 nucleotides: TGTGCCAGCAGTTTACTGGGGGGAAGCTACGAGCAGTACTTC.

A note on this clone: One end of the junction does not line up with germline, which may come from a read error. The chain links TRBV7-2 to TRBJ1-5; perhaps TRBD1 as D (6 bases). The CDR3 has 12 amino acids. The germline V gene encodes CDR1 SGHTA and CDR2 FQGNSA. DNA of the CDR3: TGTGCCGGCAGCTTAGGGGGGCAGCCCCAGCATTTT. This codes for CAGSLGGQPQHF.

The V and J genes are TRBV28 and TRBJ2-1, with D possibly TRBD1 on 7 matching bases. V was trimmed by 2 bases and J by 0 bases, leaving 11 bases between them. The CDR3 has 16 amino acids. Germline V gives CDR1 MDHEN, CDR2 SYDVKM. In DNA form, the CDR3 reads TGTGCCAGCAGTTTACAGGGGGGTTCCTCCTACAATGAGCAGTTCTTC. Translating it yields CASSLQGGSSYNEQFF.

The CDR3 sequence is CASKRLAGLDEQFF. As DNA, the CDR3 is TGTGCCAGCAAAAGACTAGCGGGTCTGGATGAGCAGTTCTTC. V gene TRBV27 combines with J gene TRBJ2-1; 10 bases line up with TRBD2. The CDR3 loop spans 14 amino acids. V lost 7 bases to trimming and J lost 8 bases; unmatched junction nucleotides: 8. Germline CDR1 is MNHEY and CDR2 is SMNVEV (reference sequence).

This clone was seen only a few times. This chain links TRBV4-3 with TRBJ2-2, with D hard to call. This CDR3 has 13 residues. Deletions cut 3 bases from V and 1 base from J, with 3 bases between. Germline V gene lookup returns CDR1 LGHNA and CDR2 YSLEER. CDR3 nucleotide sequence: TGCGCCAGCAGCCAGAGGAACACCGGGGAGCTGTTTTTT. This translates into CASSQRNTGELFF.